The 6 T cell receptor beta chains below come from one sample, sequenced in a study of blood T cell repertoires in COVID-19. Measured with immunoSEQ multiplex PCR; TCRdb has only the in-frame clones, and not every one. In the table there are approximately 220,000 clones, roughly 80% of which are singletons. Specimen: PBMCs or T cells enriched from blood (not recorded which). These receptors came from a woman between 40 and 50 years old with acute COVID-19.

The V call is TRBV4-2, the J call TRBJ2-1, with 9 bases identical to TRBD2. Germline trimming cut 1 base from V and 2 bases from J; bases unmatched to any gene: 3. Germline assignment: CDR1 LGHNA and CDR2 YNFKEQ. The CDR3 contains 16 residues. DNA for the CDR3: TGTGCCAGCAGCCAAGGAGCGGGAGGCACCTACAATGAGCAGTTCTTC. Translated, it gives CASSQGAGGTYNEQFF.

V is TRBV4-1 and J is TRBJ1-5, with 9 bases that match TRBD1. Germline CDR1 and CDR2: MGHRA and YSYEKL. The CDR3 spans 15 residues. The V and J ends lost 4 bases and 5 bases, in that order; junction bases with no gene match: 6. The CDR3 DNA is TGCGCCAGCAGCCCACAGGGACAGGGTGATCAGCCCCAGCATTTT. Protein product: CASSPQGQGDQPQHF.

This clone was observed a single time. The V gene is TRBV9, the J gene TRBJ1-3; 8 nucleotides match TRBD1. The V and J ends lost 4 bases and 7 bases, in that order; junction bases with no gene match: 4. Germline CDR1 is SGDLS and CDR2 is YYNGEE. The CDR3 consists of 13 residues. CDR3 sequence (DNA): TGTGCCAGCAGCCCTTCAGGGGGCAACACCATATATTTT. It yields the protein CASSPSGGNTIYF.

The chain links TRBV9 to TRBJ2-2; a weak D match, TRBD2 (6 bases). There are 14 residues in the CDR3. Per the germline V gene, CDR1 is SGDLS and CDR2 is YYNGEE. Trimming removed 4 bases from V and 5 bases from J, with 12 bases in between. The CDR3 DNA follows: TGTGCCAGCAGCCCGGGACTCTCAACCGGGGAGCTGTTTTTT. It is translated as CASSPGLSTGELFF.

The chain couples TRBV11-2 to TRBJ2-7, with 8 bases aligning to TRBD2. Germline V gene lookup returns CDR1 SGHAT and CDR2 FQNNGV. Trimming took 0 bases from V and 0 from J; bases not matched to a gene: 7. The length of the CDR3 is 17 residues. The chain's CDR3 is CASSLDLGAGASYEQYF. The DNA of the CDR3 is TGTGCCAGCAGCTTAGATCTCGGAGCGGGGGCCTCCTACGAGCAGTACTTC.

Details on this clone: This sample also contains other DNA sequences that code for the same CDR3. The rearrangement joins TRBV3-1 (or the pseudogene TRBV3-2) to TRBJ2-1; TRBD2 aligns across 15 bases. V was pared by 4 bases and J by 4 bases, with 2 bases of the junction left unmatched. This CDR3 is built from 16 residues. Germline V gene lookup returns CDR1 LGHDT and CDR2 YNNKEL (reference sequence). The CDR3 here is CASSRGLAGGYNEQFF. The CDR3 DNA is TGTGCCAGCAGCCGCGGACTAGCGGGAGGGTACAATGAGCAGTTCTTC.